The entry below gives a single TCR beta chain sequence along with its context. The record originates from a study of blood T cell repertoires in COVID-19. Whole-study context: Samples of COVID-19 (acute and convalescent) were obtained from the United States, Italy and Spain. In each case, the material was cDNA or gDNA derived from T cells, B-cell-depleted T cells, or PBMCs.

The repertoire was sequenced with immunoSEQ multiplex PCR; TCRdb's copy has only in-frame clones and lacks some. The repertoire consists of a few hundred thousand clones, with approximately 86% occurring once and the leading ten covering over 10%. Germline V gene lookup returns CDR1 SGHRS and CDR2 YFSETQ. The ends were cut back, 4 bases at V and 6 bases at J, with 12 bases in the middle. CDR3 length: 13 residues. The origin of this receptor is a woman aged 65 to 85 with COVID-19, enrolled during active disease. Source material: peripheral blood. This chain uses TRBV5-1 with TRBJ2-3, with D perhaps matching TRBD2 (6 bases). For the CDR3, the DNA is TGCGCCAGCAGCGGACAACTAGCTGATACGCAGTATTTT. It codes for CASSGQLADTQYF.